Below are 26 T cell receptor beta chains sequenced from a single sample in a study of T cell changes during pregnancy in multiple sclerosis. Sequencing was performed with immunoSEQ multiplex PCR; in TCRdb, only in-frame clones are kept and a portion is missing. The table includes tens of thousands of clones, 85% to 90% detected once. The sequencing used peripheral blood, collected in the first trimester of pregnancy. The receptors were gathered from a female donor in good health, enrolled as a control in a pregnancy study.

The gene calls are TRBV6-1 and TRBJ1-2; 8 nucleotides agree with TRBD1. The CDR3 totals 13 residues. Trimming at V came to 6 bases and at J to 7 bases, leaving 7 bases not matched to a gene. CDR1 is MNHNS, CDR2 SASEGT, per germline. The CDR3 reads CASRSDRARGYTF. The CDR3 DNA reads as TGTGCCAGCAGGTCGGACAGGGCTCGTGGCTACACCTTC.

The CDR3 spells CASSPPGQGATEAFF. The CDR3 DNA follows: TGTGCCAGCAGTCCTCCGGGACAGGGGGCCACTGAAGCTTTCTTT. The J gene is TRBJ1-1, the V gene TRBV28; 12 bases agree with TRBD1. CDR1 and CDR2 (germline): MDHEN, SYDVKM. J lost 4 bases, V lost 5 bases, and 5 bases had no gene match. This CDR3 is 15 amino acids long. Combining the CDR3 with reference TRBV28 and TRBJ1-1 gives the whole variable domain DVKVTQSSRYLVKRTGEKVFLECVQDMDHENMFWYRQDPGLGLRLIYFSYDVKMKEKGDIPEGYSVSREKKERFSLILESASTNQTSMYLCASSPPGQGATEAFFGQGTRLTVV.

The CDR3 is CASSLARSSYNEQFF. CDR3 nucleotide sequence: TGCGCCAGCAGCTTGGCTAGGAGCTCCTACAATGAGCAGTTCTTC. The J gene is TRBJ2-1, the V gene TRBV5-1; no firm D call. The CDR3 has 15 amino acids. Germline assignment: CDR1 SGHRS and CDR2 YFSETQ. Trimming cost V 0 bases and J 0 bases, with 7 bases left between them.

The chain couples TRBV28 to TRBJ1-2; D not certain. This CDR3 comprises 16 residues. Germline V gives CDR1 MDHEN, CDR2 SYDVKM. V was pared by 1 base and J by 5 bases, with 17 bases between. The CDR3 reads CASSLFGVEKLYGYTF. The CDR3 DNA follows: TGTGCCAGCAGTTTATTCGGGGTCGAGAAATTGTATGGCTACACCTTC.

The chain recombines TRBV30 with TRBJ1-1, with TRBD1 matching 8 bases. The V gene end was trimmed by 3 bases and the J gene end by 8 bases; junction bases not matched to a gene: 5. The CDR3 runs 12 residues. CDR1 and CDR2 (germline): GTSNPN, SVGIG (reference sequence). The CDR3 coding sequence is TGTGCCTGGAGCGTCAGGGGGCGAGAAGCTTTCTTT. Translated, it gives CAWSVRGREAFF.

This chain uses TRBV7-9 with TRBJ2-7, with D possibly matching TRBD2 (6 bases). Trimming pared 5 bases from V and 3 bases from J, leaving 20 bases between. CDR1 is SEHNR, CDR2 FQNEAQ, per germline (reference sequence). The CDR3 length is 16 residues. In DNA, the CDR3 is TGTGCCAGCAGCCCAGGGTGGGGCCGGGAGATCTACGAGCAGTACTTC. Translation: CASSPGWGREIYEQYF.

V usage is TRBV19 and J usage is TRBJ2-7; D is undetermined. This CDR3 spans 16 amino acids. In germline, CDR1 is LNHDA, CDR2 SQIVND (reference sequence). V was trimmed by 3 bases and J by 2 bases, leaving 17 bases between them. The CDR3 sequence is CASSISFHSVPYEQYF. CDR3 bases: TGTGCCAGTAGTATTTCGTTCCACTCCGTGCCCTACGAGCAGTACTTC.

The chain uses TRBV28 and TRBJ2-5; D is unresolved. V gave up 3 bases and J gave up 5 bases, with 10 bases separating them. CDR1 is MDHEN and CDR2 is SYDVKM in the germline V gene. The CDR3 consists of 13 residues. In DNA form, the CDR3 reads TGTGCCAGCAGTTTTGATCGAGTCGAGACCCAGTACTTC. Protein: CASSFDRVETQYF.

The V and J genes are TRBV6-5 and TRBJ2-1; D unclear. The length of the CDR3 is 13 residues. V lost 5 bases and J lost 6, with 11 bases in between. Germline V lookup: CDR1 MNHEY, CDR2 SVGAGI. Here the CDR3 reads CASSPQLANEQFF. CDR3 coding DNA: TGTGCCAGCAGTCCCCAGTTGGCCAATGAGCAGTTCTTC.

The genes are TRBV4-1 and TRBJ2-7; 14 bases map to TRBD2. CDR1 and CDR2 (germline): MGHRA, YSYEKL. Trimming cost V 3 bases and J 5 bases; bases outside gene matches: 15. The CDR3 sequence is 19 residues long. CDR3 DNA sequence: TGCGCCAGCAGCCATCCGGGACTAGCGGGGGCCCGGGGGTTCCACGAGCAGTACTTC. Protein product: CASSHPGLAGARGFHEQYF.

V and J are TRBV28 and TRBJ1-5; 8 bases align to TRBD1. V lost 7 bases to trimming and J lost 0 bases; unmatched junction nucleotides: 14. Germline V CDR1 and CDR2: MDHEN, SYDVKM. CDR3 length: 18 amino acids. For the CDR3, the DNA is TGTGCCAGCACTTCAACGCTGACAGGGGAGGTTAGCAATCAGCCCCAGCATTTT. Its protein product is CASTSTLTGEVSNQPQHF.

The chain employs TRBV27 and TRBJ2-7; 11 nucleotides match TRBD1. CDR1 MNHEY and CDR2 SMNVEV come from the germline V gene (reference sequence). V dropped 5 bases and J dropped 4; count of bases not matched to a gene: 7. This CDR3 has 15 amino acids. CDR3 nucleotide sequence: TGTGCCAGCAGTATAGGGACAGGGGGGGTTTACGAGCAGTACTTC. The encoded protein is CASSIGTGGVYEQYF.

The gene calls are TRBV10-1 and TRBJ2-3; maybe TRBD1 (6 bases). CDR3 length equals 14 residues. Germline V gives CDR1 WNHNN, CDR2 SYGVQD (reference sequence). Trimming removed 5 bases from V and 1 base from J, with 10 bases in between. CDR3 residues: CASSQRQGTDTQYF. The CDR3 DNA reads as TGCGCCAGCAGTCAGAGACAGGGCACAGATACGCAGTATTTT.

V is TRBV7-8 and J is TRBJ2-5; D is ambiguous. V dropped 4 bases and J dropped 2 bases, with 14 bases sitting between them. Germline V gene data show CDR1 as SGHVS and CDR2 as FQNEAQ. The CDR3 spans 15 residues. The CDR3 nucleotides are TGTGCCAGCAGCTCCCAACTGGGCAGGCAAGAGACCCAGTACTTC. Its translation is CASSSQLGRQETQYF.

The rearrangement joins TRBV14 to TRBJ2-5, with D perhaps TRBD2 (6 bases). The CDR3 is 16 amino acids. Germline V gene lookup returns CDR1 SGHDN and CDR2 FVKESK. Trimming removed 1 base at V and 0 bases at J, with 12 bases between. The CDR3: CASSQGFSGYQETQYF. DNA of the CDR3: TGTGCCAGCAGCCAAGGTTTCAGCGGGTACCAAGAGACCCAGTACTTC.

The CDR3 here is CASSFGTGFYNEQFF. The CDR3, as DNA: TGTGCCAGCAGCTTTGGGACAGGGTTCTACAATGAGCAGTTCTTC. V gene TRBV5-8 combines with J gene TRBJ2-1; 9 nucleotides line up with TRBD1. The CDR3 length is 15 residues. V lost 2 bases and J lost 3; bases outside the gene matches: 3. CDR1 SGHTS and CDR2 YDEGEE come from the germline V gene.

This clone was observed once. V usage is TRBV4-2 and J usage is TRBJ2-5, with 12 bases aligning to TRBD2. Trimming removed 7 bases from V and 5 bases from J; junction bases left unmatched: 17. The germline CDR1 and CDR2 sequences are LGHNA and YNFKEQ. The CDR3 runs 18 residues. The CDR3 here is CASTPQGTSGSEQETQYF. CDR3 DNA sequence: TGTGCCAGCACCCCTCAGGGGACTAGCGGGTCTGAGCAGGAGACCCAGTACTTC.

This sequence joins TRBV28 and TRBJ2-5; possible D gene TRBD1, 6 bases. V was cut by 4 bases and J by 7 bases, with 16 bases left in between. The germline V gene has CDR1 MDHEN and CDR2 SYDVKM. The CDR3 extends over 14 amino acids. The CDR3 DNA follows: TGTGCCAGCAGTTCGACAGGTTTTGGGGGGACCCAGTACTTC. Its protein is CASSSTGFGGTQYF.

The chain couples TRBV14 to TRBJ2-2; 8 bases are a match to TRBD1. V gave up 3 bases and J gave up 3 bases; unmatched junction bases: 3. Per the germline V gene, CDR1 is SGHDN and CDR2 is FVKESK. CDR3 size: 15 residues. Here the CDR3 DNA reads TGTGCCAGCAGCCAGGACAGGGTGTACACCGGGGAGCTGTTTTTT. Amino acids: CASSQDRVYTGELFF. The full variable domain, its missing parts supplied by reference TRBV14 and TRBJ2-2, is EAGVTQFPSHSVIEKGQTVTLRCDPISGHDNLYWYRRVMGKEIKFLLHFVKESKQDESGMPNNRFLAERTGGTYSTLKVQPAELEDSGVYFCASSQDRVYTGELFFGEGSRLTVL.

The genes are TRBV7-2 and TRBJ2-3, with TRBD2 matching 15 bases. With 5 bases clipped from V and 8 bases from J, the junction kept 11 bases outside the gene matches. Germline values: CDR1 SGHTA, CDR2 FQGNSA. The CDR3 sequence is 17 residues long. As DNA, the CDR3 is TGTGCCAGCAGCCGTCGGACTAGCGGGAGGGAGGGGGGTACGCAGTATTTT. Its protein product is CASSRRTSGREGGTQYF.

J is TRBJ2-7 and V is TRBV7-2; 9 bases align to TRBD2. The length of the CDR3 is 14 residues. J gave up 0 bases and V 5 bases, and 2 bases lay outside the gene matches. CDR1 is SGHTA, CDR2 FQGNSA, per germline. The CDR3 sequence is CASSLTSGSYEQYF. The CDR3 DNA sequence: TGTGCCAGCAGCCTGACTAGCGGCTCCTACGAGCAGTACTTC.

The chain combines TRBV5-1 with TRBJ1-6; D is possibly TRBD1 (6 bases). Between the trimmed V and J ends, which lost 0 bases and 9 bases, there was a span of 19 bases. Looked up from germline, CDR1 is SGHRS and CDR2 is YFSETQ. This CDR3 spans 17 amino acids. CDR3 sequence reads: CASSLEGPGTRSSPLHF. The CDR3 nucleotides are TGCGCCAGCAGCTTGGAAGGGCCCGGGACACGAAGTTCACCCCTCCACTTT. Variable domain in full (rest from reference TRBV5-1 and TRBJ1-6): KAGVTQTPRYLIKTRGQQVTLSCSPISGHRSVSWYQQTPGQGLQFLFEYFSETQRNKGNFPGRFSGRQFSNSRSEMNVSTLELGDSALYLCASSLEGPGTRSSPLHFGNGTRLTVT.

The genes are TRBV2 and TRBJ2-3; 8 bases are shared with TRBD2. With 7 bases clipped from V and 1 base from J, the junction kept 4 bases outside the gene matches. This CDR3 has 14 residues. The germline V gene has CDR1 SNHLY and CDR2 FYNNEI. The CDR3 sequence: CASKGSGGTDTQYF. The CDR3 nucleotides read TGTGCCAGCAAGGGTAGCGGGGGCACAGATACGCAGTATTTT.

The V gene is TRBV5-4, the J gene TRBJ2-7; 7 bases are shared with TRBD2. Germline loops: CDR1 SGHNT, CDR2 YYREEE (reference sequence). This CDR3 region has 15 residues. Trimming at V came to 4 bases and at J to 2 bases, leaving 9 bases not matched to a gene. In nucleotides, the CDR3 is TGTGCCAGCAGCCCCTCACTAGCGACAGCCTACGAGCAGTACTTC. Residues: CASSPSLATAYEQYF.

The CDR3 DNA is TGTGCCAGCAGCTTGTTCCAAGGCTACACCTTC. This gives the protein CASSLFQGYTF. The V call is TRBV5-6, the J call TRBJ1-2, with D hard to call. Trimming removed 1 base from V and 8 bases from J, with 6 bases in between. Germline V gene sequence: CDR1 SGHDT, CDR2 YYEEEE. This CDR3 spans 11 amino acids.

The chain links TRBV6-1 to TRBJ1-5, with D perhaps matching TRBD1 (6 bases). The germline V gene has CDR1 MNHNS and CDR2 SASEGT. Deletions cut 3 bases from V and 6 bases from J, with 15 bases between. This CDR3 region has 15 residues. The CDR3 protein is CASSDRGARGQPQHF. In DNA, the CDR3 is TGTGCCAGCAGTGACCGGGGGGCGCGCGGTCAGCCCCAGCATTTT.